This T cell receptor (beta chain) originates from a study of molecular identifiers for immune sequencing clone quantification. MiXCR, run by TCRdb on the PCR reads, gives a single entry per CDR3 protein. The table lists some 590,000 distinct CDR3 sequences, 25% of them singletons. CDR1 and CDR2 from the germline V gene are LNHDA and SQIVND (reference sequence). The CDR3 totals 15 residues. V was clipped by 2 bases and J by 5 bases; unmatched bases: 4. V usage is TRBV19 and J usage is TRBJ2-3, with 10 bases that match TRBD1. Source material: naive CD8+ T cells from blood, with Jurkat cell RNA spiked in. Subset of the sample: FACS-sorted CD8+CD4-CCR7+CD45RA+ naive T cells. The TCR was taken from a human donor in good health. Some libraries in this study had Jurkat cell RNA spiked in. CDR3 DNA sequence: TGTGCCAGTAGTATATTGGGACAGGGGTTAGATACGCAGTATTTT. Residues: CASSILGQGLDTQYF.